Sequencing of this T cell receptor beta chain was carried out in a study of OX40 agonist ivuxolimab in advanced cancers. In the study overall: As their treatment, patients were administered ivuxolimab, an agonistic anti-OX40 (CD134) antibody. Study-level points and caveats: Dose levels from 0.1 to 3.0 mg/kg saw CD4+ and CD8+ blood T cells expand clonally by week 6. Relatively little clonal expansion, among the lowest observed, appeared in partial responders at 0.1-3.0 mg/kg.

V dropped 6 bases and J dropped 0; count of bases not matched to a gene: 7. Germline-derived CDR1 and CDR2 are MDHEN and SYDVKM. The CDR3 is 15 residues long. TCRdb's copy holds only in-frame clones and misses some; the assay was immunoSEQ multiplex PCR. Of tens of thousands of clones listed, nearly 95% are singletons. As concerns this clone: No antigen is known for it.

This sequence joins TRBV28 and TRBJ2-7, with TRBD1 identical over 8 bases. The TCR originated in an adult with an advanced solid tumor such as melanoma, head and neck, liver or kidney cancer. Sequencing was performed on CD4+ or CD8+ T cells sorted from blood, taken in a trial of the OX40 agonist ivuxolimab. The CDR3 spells CASSPRTGYSYEQYF. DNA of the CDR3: TGTGCCAGCAGCCCAAGGACAGGGTACTCCTACGAGCAGTACTTC.